Shown below are 11 T cell receptor beta chains from a single sample sequenced in a study of cytomegalovirus exposure and HLA in healthy donors. Primers: 60 Vbeta forward and 13 Jbeta reverse. The method was immunoSEQ multiplex PCR; TCRdb's version includes in-frame clones alone and lacks a portion of them. The data contain 100,000 to 150,000 clones, almost 80% of them seen just once; the ten biggest clones take up roughly 1.5%. Sequencing was carried out using PBMCs. The source of these receptors is a female donor in good health and CMV-seronegative.

V and J are TRBV28 and TRBJ2-2; D unclear. CDR1 and CDR2 (germline): MDHEN, SYDVKM. The CDR3 runs to 15 residues. Between the trimmed V and J ends, which lost 3 bases and 5 bases, there was a span of 13 bases. Here the CDR3 reads CASSLSPTVTGELFF. For the CDR3, the DNA is TGTGCCAGCAGTTTGTCACCCACTGTGACCGGGGAGCTGTTTTTT.

This clone was detected a few times. This sequence joins TRBV5-4 and TRBJ2-7; a possible D gene is TRBD2 (5 bases). CDR1 is SGHNT, CDR2 YYREEE, per germline (reference sequence). The CDR3 has 14 residues. Trimming removed 4 bases at V and 7 bases at J, with 18 bases between. CDR3 loop: CASSPGLSTWEQYF. CDR3 in DNA: TGTGCCAGCAGCCCCGGACTTTCTACCTGGGAGCAGTACTTC.

This chain links TRBV6-1 with TRBJ2-5; 7 bases are a match to TRBD2. J lost 2 bases, V lost 4 bases, and 7 bases had no gene match. Germline CDR1 and CDR2: MNHNS and SASEGT. The length of the CDR3 is 15 residues. The CDR3: CASSGRLGGQETQYF. For the CDR3, the DNA is TGTGCCAGCAGTGGCCGCCTCGGGGGGCAAGAGACCCAGTACTTC.

The V call is TRBV6-1, the J call TRBJ1-5; D unresolved. The length of the CDR3 is 15 residues. The germline V and J ends were trimmed by 1 base and 3 bases, with 10 bases remaining between them. Germline V lookup: CDR1 MNHNS, CDR2 SASEGT. The CDR3, as DNA: TGTGCCAGCAGTGAAGTCCCAGGCTACAATCAGCCCCAGCATTTT. As protein: CASSEVPGYNQPQHF.

The chain joins TRBV5-6 to TRBJ2-5; 10 bases fit TRBD1. Judging by the DNA end, TRBJ2-7 fits better; the J call may be wrong. The CDR3 covers 14 residues. Germline assignment: CDR1 SGHDT and CDR2 YYEEEE. The CDR3 region is CASSLGTGVYEQYF. DNA for the CDR3: TGTGCCAGCAGCTTAGGGACAGGGGTCTACGAGCAGTACTTC.

This clone was counted a few times. The rearrangement links TRBV11-2 to TRBJ2-7, with TRBD2 matching over 7 bases. J was trimmed by 0 bases and V by 3 bases; bases with no gene match: 5. This CDR3 contains 15 residues. Germline V CDR1 and CDR2: SGHAT, FQNNGV. CDR3 nucleotides: TGTGCCAGCAGCTTGGCTAGCGGCAGCTCCTACGAGCAGTACTTC. Amino acid sequence: CASSLASGSSYEQYF.

The V call is TRBV7-6, the J call TRBJ2-3, with 11 bases identical to TRBD1. Trimming removed 4 bases from V and 14 bases from J; junction bases left unmatched: 11. The germline gives CDR1 SGHVS, CDR2 FNYEAQ. The CDR3 spans 14 residues. For the CDR3, the DNA is TGTGCCAGCAGCTCGGGACAGGGGGTGCCCATGTTGTATTTT. Translating it yields CASSSGQGVPMLYF.

The rearrangement links TRBV5-1 to TRBJ2-5, with 14 bases that match TRBD2. With 2 bases clipped from V and 5 bases from J, the junction kept 5 bases outside the gene matches. Looked up from germline, CDR1 is SGHRS and CDR2 is YFSETQ. The CDR3 has 16 amino acids. CDR3 in amino acids: CASSFGTSGSAETQYF. For the CDR3, the DNA is TGCGCCAGCAGCTTTGGGACTAGCGGGAGCGCGGAGACCCAGTACTTC.

The rearrangement links TRBV29-1 to TRBJ1-4, with D hard to call. The germline V gene encodes CDR1 SQVTM and CDR2 ANQGSEA. Trimming shortened V by 4 bases and J by 1 base, and 10 bases separated the two germline ends. The CDR3 is 14 amino acids. The CDR3 DNA follows: TGCAGCGTTGGGAGGCATGGAACTAATGAAAAACTGTTTTTT. Encoded protein: CSVGRHGTNEKLFF.

This rearrangement joins TRBV7-7 to TRBJ2-2; TRBD2 matches 8 bases. CDR1 and CDR2 (germline): SSHAT, FNYEAQ (reference sequence). The CDR3 spans 16 residues. V shed 5 bases and J 5 bases; nucleotides not matched to a gene: 10. DNA of the CDR3: TGTGCCAGCAGCCTAGTTCCAGCGGGAGCTACCGGGGAGCTGTTTTTT. It codes for CASSLVPAGATGELFF.

J is TRBJ2-2 and V is TRBV9, with D possibly TRBD2 on 5 matching bases. Germline V CDR1 and CDR2: SGDLS, YYNGEE. The V end was cut by 4 bases, the J end by 6 bases, with 19 bases between. CDR3 size: 16 residues. The DNA of the CDR3 is TGTGCCAGCAGCCCTGAACCGGGGAAGGGTCCCGGGGAGCTGTTTTTT. It translates to CASSPEPGKGPGELFF.